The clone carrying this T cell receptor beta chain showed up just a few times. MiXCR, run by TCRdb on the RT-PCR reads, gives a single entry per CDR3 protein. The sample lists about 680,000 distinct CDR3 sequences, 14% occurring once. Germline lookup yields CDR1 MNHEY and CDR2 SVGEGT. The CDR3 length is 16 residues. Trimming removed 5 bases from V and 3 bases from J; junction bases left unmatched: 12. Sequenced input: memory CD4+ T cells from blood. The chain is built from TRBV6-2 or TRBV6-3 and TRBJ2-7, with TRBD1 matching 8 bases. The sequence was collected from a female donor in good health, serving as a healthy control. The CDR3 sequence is CASSGRGHQGLYEQYF. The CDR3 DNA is TGTGCCAGCAGTGGCAGGGGGCATCAAGGACTCTACGAGCAGTACTTC.